A single T cell receptor beta chain is shown here with its context. At one end the junction does not follow the germline gene, possibly because of a read error. This entry is derived from a study of blood T cell repertoires in COVID-19. Study details: From T cells, B-cell-depleted T cells, or PBMCs came the material, which was cDNA or gDNA.

Generated by immunoSEQ multiplex PCR, the TCRdb table keeps only in-frame clones and is missing some. Counted here are 60,000 or so clones, approximately 82% occurring once; the ten biggest clones make up 3.5% to 4.5%. The TCR sequence derives from a man aged 60 to 69 with acute or convalescent COVID-19. Input material: peripheral blood.

The CDR3 spells CASKEVDRAPNHF. CDR3 coding DNA: TGTGCCAGCAAGGAGGTAGACAGGGCACCCAATCACTTC. The chain uses TRBV6-5 and TRBJ2-7; 7 bases line up with TRBD1. The CDR3 runs to 13 residues. Per germline, CDR1 MNHEY and CDR2 SVGAGI.